Sequencing of this T cell receptor beta chain was carried out in a study of cytomegalovirus exposure and HLA in healthy donors. The study, taken as a whole, reports: When a later analysis compared HLA-associated TCR beta chains with equally common others, the HLA-associated chains turned out to be more clonally expanded and to have lower generation probabilities. While the bulk of TCR sequences proved rare, some public TCRs turned up in many donors. The classifier reportedly diagnosed cytomegalovirus status with high sensitivity and specificity.

PCR amplification relied on 60 Vbeta primers (plus 13 Jbeta primers). Produced via immunoSEQ multiplex PCR; TCRdb's table is partial and in-frame only. The data show more than 95,000 clones, almost 80% seen once. A note on this clone: Its antigen remains unknown.

V lost 4 bases, J lost 8 bases, and 5 bases stayed unmatched. The length of the CDR3 is 15 residues. Sequencing was performed on PBMCs. This TCR was recovered from a man aged 50 to 59 in good health and CMV-seropositive. This chain connects TRBV23-1 to TRBJ1-4; 12 bases match TRBD1. TRBV23-1 is known as an ORF, though its function is uncertain. CDR3 DNA sequence: TGCGCCAGCAGTCCTAGGGACAGGGGGCGAGAAAAACTGTTTTTT. It specifies CASSPRDRGREKLFF.